Listed below are T cell receptor beta chains from one sample, sequenced in a study of T-cell reconstitution after alpha-beta-depleted transplantation in children. Via MiXCR, TCRdb re-called the PCR reads, giving one row per CDR3 protein. This sample carries some 150,000 distinct CDR3 sequences, about 9% of them seen once, and the ten largest clones take about a sixth. The source material was PBMCs, mostly from graft donor cells, sampled 180 days after TCRalphabeta/CD19-depleted stem cell transplant. Every receptor here comes from a female patient aged 2-10 years who had a stem cell transplant for congenital amegakaryocytic thrombocytopenia, so the T cells may come from the graft donor. The CDR3 runs from the conserved cysteine through the conserved F or W. Fields, in order: D gene, clone size, V gene, J gene, CDR3 protein, CDR3 DNA. D genes are given only for firm matches. Not every row has a clone size; where given, it reads once, few, many or a size class.

NA	many	TRBV12-3/TRBV12-4	TRBJ2-2	CASSFVWGGLFF	TGTGCCAGCAGTTTCGTGTGGGGCGGGCTGTTTTTT
NA	many	TRBV12-5	TRBJ2-2	CASSWGAYAGELFF	TGTGCTAGTTCCTGGGGGGCTTACGCCGGGGAGCTGTTTTTT
TRBD1	NA	TRBV6-1	TRBJ2-7	CASSKGTATFEQYF	TGTGCCAGCAGTAAGGGGACAGCAACGTTCGAGCAGTACTTC
TRBD2	NA	TRBV11-3	TRBJ2-1	CASSPHSAGVSGEQFF	TGTGCCAGCAGCCCGCACTCAGCGGGGGTGTCTGGTGAGCAGTTCTTC
NA	many	TRBV20-1	TRBJ1-1	CSAGGTEAFF	TGCAGTGCCGGGGGCACTGAAGCTTTCTTT
NA	many	TRBV20-1	TRBJ2-4	CSASALAKNIQYF	TGCAGTGCTAGCGCGCTAGCCAAAAACATTCAGTACTTC
NA	few	TRBV12-5	TRBJ2-2	CASGRKGAGELFF	TGTGCTAGTGGCCGAAAGGGTGCCGGGGAGCTGTTTTTT
NA	many	TRBV10-3	TRBJ2-7	CAISGGSFYEQYF	TGTGCCATCAGTGGGGGCAGCTTCTACGAGCAGTACTTC
TRBD1	many	TRBV5-1	TRBJ2-1	CASSPRQGSLGNEQFF	TGCGCCAGCAGCCCCAGACAGGGAAGCCTTGGGAATGAGCAGTTCTTC
NA	many	TRBV5-5	TRBJ1-4	CASSLESGATNEKLFF	TGTGCCAGCAGCTTGGAATCGGGGGCTACTAATGAAAAACTGTTTTTT
TRBD2	many	TRBV7-2	TRBJ2-1	CASSPAGGRGIYNEQFF	TGTGCCAGCAGCCCCGCGGGAGGACGGGGGATCTACAATGAGCAGTTCTTC
NA	many	TRBV12-3/TRBV12-4	TRBJ1-1	CASTAFTGITEAFF	TGTGCCAGCACGGCATTTACGGGAATCACTGAAGCTTTCTTT
TRBD1	NA	TRBV29-1	TRBJ2-1	CSVVGGQGQFF	TGCAGCGTTGTGGGTGGACAGGGTCAGTTCTTC
TRBD1	many	TRBV5-1	TRBJ2-5	CASSLGQGRETQYF	TGCGCCAGCAGCCTGGGACAGGGAAGGGAGACCCAGTACTTC
NA	many	TRBV4-3	TRBJ1-1	CASSQGGLHTEAFF	TGCGCCAGCAGCCAAGGGGGGCTGCACACTGAAGCTTTCTTT
TRBD2	few	TRBV3-1	TRBJ2-7	CASSLLSGNAYEQYF	TGTGCCAGCAGCCTCCTTAGCGGGAACGCCTACGAGCAGTACTTC
TRBD1	many	TRBV12-3/TRBV12-4	TRBJ1-2	CASTIAINRGGYTF	TGTGCCAGCACCATAGCGATCAACAGGGGAGGCTACACCTTC
NA	few	TRBV5-1	TRBJ1-2	CASSFGSNYGYTF	TGCGCCAGCAGCTTTGGATCTAACTATGGCTACACCTTC
NA	many	TRBV10-3	TRBJ2-5	CAISESPGFETQYF	TGTGCCATCAGTGAGTCCCCGGGATTTGAGACCCAGTACTTC
TRBD1	many	TRBV5-1	TRBJ1-2	CASRPDREYGYTF	TGCGCCAGCAGGCCGGACAGGGAGTATGGCTACACCTTC
TRBD1	many	TRBV20-1	TRBJ2-1	CSVSRDRLYNEQFF	TGCAGTGTTTCCCGGGACAGGCTTTACAATGAGCAGTTCTTC
NA	many	TRBV14	TRBJ2-3	CASSQSPSTDTQYF	TGTGCCAGCAGCCAAAGTCCCAGCACAGATACGCAGTATTTT
NA	few	TRBV11-3	TRBJ2-1	CASSVGVANEQFF	TGTGCCAGCAGCGTGGGGGTGGCCAATGAGCAGTTCTTC
NA	many	TRBV28	TRBJ2-6	CASSFPGFGANVLTF	TGTGCCAGCAGTTTCCCCGGCTTTGGGGCCAACGTCCTGACTTTC
NA	many	TRBV7-8	TRBJ1-5	CASSLSVSWRDGQPQHF	TGTGCCAGCAGCTTATCTGTGTCCTGGAGGGACGGCCAGCCCCAGCATTTT
NA	many	TRBV5-6	TRBJ1-5	CASSLASSDNQPQHF	TGTGCCAGCAGCTTGGCCTCCAGCGACAATCAGCCCCAGCATTTT
NA	NA	TRBV14	TRBJ1-1	CASTKGQNTEAFF	TGTGCCAGCACCAAAGGACAGAACACTGAAGCTTTCTTT
TRBD1	many	TRBV10-3	TRBJ2-7	CAISDRGQGHYEQYF	TGTGCCATCAGTGACCGCGGACAGGGACACTACGAGCAGTACTTC
TRBD1	many	TRBV29-1	TRBJ1-1	CSGRDRGGYEAFF	TGCAGCGGCAGGGACAGGGGGGGCTATGAAGCTTTCTTT
NA	many	TRBV9	TRBJ2-2	CASTAPASYTGELFF	TGTGCCAGCACCGCCCCGGCTAGCTACACCGGGGAGCTGTTTTTT
NA	many	TRBV5-4	TRBJ2-7	CASSLLGKYEQYF	TGTGCCAGCAGCTTGCTGGGAAAATACGAGCAGTACTTC
TRBD1	few	TRBV20-1	TRBJ2-7	CSARTTGGSEQYF	TGCAGTGCTAGGACCACAGGGGGCAGCGAGCAGTACTTC
TRBD1	NA	TRBV28	TRBJ2-4	CASSLYPRTGVLIQYF	TGTGCCAGCAGTTTATATCCGCGGACAGGGGTGCTCATTCAGTACTTC
TRBD1	few	TRBV6-5	TRBJ2-2	CASSYWGQGSNTGELFF	TGTGCCAGCAGTTACTGGGGACAGGGTTCGAACACCGGGGAGCTGTTTTTT
TRBD2	many	TRBV7-3	TRBJ2-3	CASSWGGRFTDTQYF	TGTGCCAGCAGCTGGGGGGGAAGATTCACAGATACGCAGTATTTT
TRBD1	few	TRBV6-1	TRBJ2-7	CASKHPGQGNDEQYF	TGTGCCAGCAAACACCCGGGACAGGGTAACGACGAGCAGTACTTC
TRBD2	many	TRBV29-1	TRBJ2-7	CSGRLAGAYEQYF	TGCAGCGGGAGACTAGCGGGAGCCTACGAGCAGTACTTC
TRBD2	many	TRBV5-1	TRBJ2-3	CASSSGLATDTQYF	TGCGCCAGCAGCTCTGGACTAGCGACAGATACGCAGTATTTT
TRBD1	many	TRBV6-5	TRBJ1-1	CASSFRGGNTEAFF	TGTGCCAGCAGTTTCAGGGGGGGGAACACTGAAGCTTTCTTT
TRBD1	NA	TRBV7-9	TRBJ2-7	CASSLGQGANEQYF	TGTGCCAGCAGCTTGGGACAGGGGGCAAACGAGCAGTACTTC
NA	many	TRBV12-3/TRBV12-4	TRBJ1-2	CASRTRAYGYTF	TGTGCCAGCAGAACCAGGGCTTATGGCTACACCTTC
TRBD2	NA	TRBV5-1	TRBJ2-3	CASSPAGESDTQYF	TGCGCCAGCAGCCCAGCGGGGGAATCAGATACGCAGTATTTT
NA	NA	TRBV29-1	TRBJ2-3	CSVATRADTQYF	TGCAGCGTTGCCACCAGGGCCGATACGCAGTATTTT
TRBD1	many	TRBV5-4	TRBJ2-1	CASSKTGQGRNEQFF	TGTGCCAGCAGCAAGACGGGACAGGGGAGGAATGAGCAGTTCTTC
TRBD2	many	TRBV20-1	TRBJ2-7	CSAAGLAGASEQYF	TGCAGTGCCGCCGGACTAGCGGGAGCCTCCGAGCAGTACTTC
NA	many	TRBV20-1	TRBJ1-6	CSASTGNGYNSPLHF	TGCAGTGCTAGTACAGGGAACGGGTATAATTCACCCCTCCACTTT
NA	many	TRBV6-2/TRBV6-3	TRBJ2-7	CASSYPGNTEQYF	TGTGCCAGCAGTTACCCCGGGAACACCGAGCAGTACTTC
NA	many	TRBV6-1	TRBJ1-1	CASSNWGGPSEAFF	TGTGCCAGCAGCAACTGGGGGGGTCCCTCCGAAGCTTTCTTT
NA	many	TRBV12-3/TRBV12-4	TRBJ1-5	CASSLGQPQHF	TGTGCCAGCAGTTTAGGACAGCCCCAGCATTTT
TRBD1	few	TRBV5-1	TRBJ1-2	CASSPYRDSLYGYTF	TGCGCCAGCAGCCCCTACCGGGACAGCCTCTATGGCTACACCTTC
NA	many	TRBV5-1	TRBJ2-2	CASTYTGELFF	TGCGCCAGCACCTACACCGGGGAGCTGTTTTTT
NA	many	TRBV7-9	TRBJ1-5	CASSLGGINQPQHF	TGTGCCAGCAGCTTAGGAGGAATCAATCAGCCCCAGCATTTT
NA	many	TRBV3-1	TRBJ1-2	CASSRRVNYGYTF	TGTGCCAGCAGCCGCAGGGTCAACTATGGCTACACCTTC
NA	many	TRBV7-6	TRBJ2-1	CAVGGPTYNEQFF	TGTGCCGTGGGGGGCCCTACCTACAATGAGCAGTTCTTC
TRBD1	few	TRBV5-5	TRBJ1-1	CASSPLGDSLRAFF	TGTGCCAGCAGCCCTCTAGGGGACAGCTTGCGAGCTTTCTTT
NA	few	TRBV30	TRBJ2-7	CALRGQGLYEQYF	TGTGCCCTTCGGGGCCAGGGCCTCTACGAGCAGTACTTC
NA	many	TRBV19	TRBJ1-1	CASSSTRGALNTEAFF	TGTGCCAGTAGTTCAACTCGAGGAGCCCTGAACACTGAAGCTTTCTTT
NA	many	TRBV20-1	TRBJ1-4	CSATPGGNEKLFF	TGCAGTGCTACCCCTGGGGGGAATGAAAAACTGTTTTTT
TRBD2	many	TRBV12-3/TRBV12-4	TRBJ2-5	CASSFVREETQYF	TGTGCCAGCAGTTTCGTGCGGGAGGAGACCCAGTACTTC
NA	many	TRBV5-1	TRBJ2-7	CASSSDLPAYEQYF	TGCGCCAGCAGCTCGGATTTACCTGCCTACGAGCAGTACTTC